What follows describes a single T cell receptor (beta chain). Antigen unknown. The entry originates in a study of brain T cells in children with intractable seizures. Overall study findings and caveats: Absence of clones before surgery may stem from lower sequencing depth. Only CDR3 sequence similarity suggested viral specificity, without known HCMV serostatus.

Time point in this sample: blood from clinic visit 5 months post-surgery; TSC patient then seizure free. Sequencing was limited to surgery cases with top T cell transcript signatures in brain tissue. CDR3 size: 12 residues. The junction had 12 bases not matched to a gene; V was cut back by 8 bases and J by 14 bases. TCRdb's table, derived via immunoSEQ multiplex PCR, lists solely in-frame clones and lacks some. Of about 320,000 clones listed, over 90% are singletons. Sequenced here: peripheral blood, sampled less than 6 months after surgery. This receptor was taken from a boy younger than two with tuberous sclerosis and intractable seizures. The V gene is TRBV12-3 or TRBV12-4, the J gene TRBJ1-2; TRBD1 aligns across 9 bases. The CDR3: CASSGTGPFSTF. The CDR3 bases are TGTGCCAGCTCCGGGACAGGGCCCTTCTCGACCTTC.